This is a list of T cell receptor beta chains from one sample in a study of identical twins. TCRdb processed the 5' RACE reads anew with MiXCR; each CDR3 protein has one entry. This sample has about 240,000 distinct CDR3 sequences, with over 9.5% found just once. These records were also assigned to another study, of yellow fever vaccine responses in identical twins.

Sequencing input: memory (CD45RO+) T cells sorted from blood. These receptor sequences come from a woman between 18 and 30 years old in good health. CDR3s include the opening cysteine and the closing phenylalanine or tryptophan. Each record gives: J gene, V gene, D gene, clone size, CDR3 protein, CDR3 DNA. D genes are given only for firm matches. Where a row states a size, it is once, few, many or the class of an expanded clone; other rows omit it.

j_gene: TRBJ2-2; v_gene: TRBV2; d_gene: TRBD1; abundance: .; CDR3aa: CASGQDLNTGELFF; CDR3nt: TGTGCCAGCGGACAGGATTTGAACACCGGGGAGCTGTTTTTT
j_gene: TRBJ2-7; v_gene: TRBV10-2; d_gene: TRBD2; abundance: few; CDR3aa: CASGGLAGVNEQYF; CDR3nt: TGCGCCAGCGGTGGACTAGCGGGAGTGAACGAGCAGTACTTC
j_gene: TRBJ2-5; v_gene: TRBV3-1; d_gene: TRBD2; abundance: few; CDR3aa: CASSLRTSGGKETQYF; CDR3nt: TGTGCCAGCAGCCTTCGGACTAGCGGGGGAAAAGAGACCCAGTACTTC
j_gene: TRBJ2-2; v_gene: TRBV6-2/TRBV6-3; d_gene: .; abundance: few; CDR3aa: CASSFQGFDTGELFF; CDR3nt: TGTGCCAGCAGTTTCCAGGGGTTTGACACCGGGGAGCTGTTTTTT
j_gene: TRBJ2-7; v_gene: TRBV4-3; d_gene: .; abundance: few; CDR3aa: CASSQDTDVYEQYF; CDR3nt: TGCGCCAGCAGCCAAGATACTGACGTCTACGAGCAGTACTTC
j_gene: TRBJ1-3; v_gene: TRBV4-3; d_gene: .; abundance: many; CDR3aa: CASSQDPQGSGNTIYF; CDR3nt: TGCGCCAGCAGCCAAGATCCTCAGGGAAGTGGAAACACCATATATTTT
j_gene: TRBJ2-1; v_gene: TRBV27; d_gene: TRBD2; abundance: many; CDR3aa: CASSFKAGGYEQFF; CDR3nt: TGTGCCAGCAGTTTTAAAGCGGGAGGCTATGAGCAGTTCTTC
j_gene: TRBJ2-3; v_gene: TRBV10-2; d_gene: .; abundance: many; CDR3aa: CASSLQTDTQYF; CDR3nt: TGTGCCAGCAGCCTTCAGACAGATACGCAGTATTTT
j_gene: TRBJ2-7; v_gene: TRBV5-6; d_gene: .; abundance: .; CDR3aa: CASSLISWANSYEQYF; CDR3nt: TGTGCCAGCAGCTTGATCAGCTGGGCAAACTCCTACGAGCAGTACTTC
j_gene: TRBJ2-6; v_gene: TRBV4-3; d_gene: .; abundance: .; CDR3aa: CASSQEGSGTGANVLTF; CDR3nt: TGCGCCAGCAGCCAAGAAGGATCCGGGACTGGGGCCAACGTCCTGACTTTC
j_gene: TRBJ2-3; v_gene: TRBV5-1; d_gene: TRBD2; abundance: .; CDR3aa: CASRSLAGHTDTQYF; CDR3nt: TGCGCCAGCAGGAGTTTAGCGGGACACACAGATACGCAGTATTTT
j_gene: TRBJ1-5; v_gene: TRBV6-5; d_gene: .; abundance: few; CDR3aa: CASSYGENQPQHF; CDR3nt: TGTGCCAGCAGTTACGGGGAAAATCAGCCCCAGCATTTT
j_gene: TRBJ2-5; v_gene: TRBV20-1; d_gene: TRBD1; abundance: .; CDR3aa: CSATGTGRDETQYF; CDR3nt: TGCAGTGCAACCGGGACAGGGCGGGATGAGACCCAGTACTTC
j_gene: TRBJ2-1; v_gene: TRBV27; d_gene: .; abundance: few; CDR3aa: CASSFGFRNEQFF; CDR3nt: TGTGCCAGCAGTTTCGGGTTTCGCAATGAGCAGTTCTTC
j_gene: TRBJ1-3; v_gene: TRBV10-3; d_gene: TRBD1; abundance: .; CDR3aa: CAISEGQGLSGNTIYF; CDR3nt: TGTGCCATCAGTGAGGGACAGGGTCTTTCTGGAAACACCATATATTTT
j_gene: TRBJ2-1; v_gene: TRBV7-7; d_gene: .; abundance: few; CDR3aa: CASSLRGGGSYNEQFF; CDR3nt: TGTGCTAGCAGCTTAAGGGGCGGGGGCAGTTACAATGAGCAGTTCTTC
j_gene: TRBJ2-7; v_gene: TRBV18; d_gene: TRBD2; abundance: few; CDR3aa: CASSLTSGTSGRYEQYF; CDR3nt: TGTGCCAGCTCACTCACCTCCGGGACTAGCGGGAGGTACGAGCAGTACTTC
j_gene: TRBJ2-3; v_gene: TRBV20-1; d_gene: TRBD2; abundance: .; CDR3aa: CCARGQRGGGTDTQYF; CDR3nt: TGCTGTGCTAGAGGGCAGCGGGGGGGCGGAACAGATACGCAGTATTTT
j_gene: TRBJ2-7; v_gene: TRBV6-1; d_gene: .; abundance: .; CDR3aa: CASSERDNSYEQYF; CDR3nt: TGTGCCAGCAGTGAACGGGACAACTCCTACGAGCAGTACTTC
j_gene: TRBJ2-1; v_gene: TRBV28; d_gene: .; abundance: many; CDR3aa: CATSDFSSYNEQFF; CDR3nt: TGTGCCACCTCGGACTTTAGCTCCTACAATGAGCAGTTCTTC
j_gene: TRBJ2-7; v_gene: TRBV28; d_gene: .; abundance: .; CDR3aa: CASSLPTPGHQYF; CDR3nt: TGTGCCAGCAGTTTACCGACACCGGGACACCAGTACTTC
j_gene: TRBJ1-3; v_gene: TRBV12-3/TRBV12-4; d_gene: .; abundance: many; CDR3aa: CASSFSGGLGNTIYF; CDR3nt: TGTGCCAGCAGTTTTAGCGGGGGGTTAGGAAACACCATATATTTT
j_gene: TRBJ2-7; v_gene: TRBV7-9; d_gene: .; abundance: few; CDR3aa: CASSTTSYEQYF; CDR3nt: TGTGCCAGCAGCACTACGTCCTACGAGCAGTACTTC
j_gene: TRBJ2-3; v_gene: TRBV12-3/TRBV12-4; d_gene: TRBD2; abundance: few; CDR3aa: CASSTSGLTDTQYF; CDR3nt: TGTGCCAGCAGTACTAGCGGACTCACAGATACGCAGTATTTT
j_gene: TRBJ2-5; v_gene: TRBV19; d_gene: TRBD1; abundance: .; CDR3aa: CASKSNAGGQETQYF; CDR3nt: TGTGCCAGTAAATCTAACGCAGGGGGCCAAGAGACCCAGTACTTC
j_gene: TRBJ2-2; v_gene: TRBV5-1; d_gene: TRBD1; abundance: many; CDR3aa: CASMLQGAHTGELFF; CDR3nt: TGCGCCAGCATGCTACAGGGGGCACACACCGGGGAGCTGTTTTTT
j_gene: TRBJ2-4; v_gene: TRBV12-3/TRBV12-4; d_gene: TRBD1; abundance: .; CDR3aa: CASSQGGVEENIQYF; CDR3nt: TGTGCCAGCAGCCAAGGGGGCGTTGAGGAAAACATTCAGTACTTC
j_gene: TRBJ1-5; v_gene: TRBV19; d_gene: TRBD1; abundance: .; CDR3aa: CASTDTGGGGNQPQHF; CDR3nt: TGTGCCAGTACCGATACAGGGGGAGGCGGCAATCAGCCCCAGCATTTT
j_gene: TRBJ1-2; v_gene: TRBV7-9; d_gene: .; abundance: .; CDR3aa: CASSRQEIYYGYTF; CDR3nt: TGTGCCAGCAGCCGACAGGAGATTTACTATGGCTACACCTTC
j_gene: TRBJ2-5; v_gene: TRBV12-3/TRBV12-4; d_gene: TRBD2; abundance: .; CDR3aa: CASSLAGLVNQETQYF; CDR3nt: TGTGCCAGCAGTTTAGCGGGACTAGTAAACCAAGAGACCCAGTACTTC
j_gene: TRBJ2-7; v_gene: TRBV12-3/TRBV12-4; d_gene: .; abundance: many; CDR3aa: CASSFPPDYEQYF; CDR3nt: TGTGCCAGCAGTTTTCCCCCTGACTACGAGCAGTACTTC
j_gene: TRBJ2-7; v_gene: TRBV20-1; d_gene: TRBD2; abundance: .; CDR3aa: CSARDPTSGSSYEQYF; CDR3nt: TGCAGTGCTAGAGATCCGACTAGCGGGAGCTCCTACGAGCAGTACTTC
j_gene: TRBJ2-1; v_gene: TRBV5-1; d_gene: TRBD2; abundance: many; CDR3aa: CASSLMTSGRARVEQFF; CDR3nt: TGCGCCAGCAGCTTAATGACTAGCGGGAGGGCCCGTGTAGAGCAGTTCTTC
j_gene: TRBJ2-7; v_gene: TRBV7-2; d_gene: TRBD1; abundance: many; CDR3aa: CASSIAPGTGGGEQYF; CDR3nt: TGTGCCAGCAGCATCGCCCCTGGGACAGGGGGGGGGGAGCAGTACTTC
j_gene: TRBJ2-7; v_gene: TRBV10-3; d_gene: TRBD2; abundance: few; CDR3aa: CAIRRREGRDEQYF; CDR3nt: TGTGCCATCCGCCGGCGGGAGGGCCGAGACGAGCAGTACTTC
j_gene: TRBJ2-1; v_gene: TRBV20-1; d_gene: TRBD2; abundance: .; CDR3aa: CSARDGDSREGQFF; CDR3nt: TGCAGTGCTAGAGATGGGGATTCGCGGGAGGGCCAATTCTTC
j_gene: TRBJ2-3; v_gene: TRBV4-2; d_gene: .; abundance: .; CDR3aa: CATSQDALVPTDTQYF; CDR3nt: TGTGCCACCAGCCAAGATGCTCTAGTTCCCACAGATACGCAGTATTTT
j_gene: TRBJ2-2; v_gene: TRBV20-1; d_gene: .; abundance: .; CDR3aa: CSARERGPFTGELFF; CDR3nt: TGCAGTGCTAGAGAACGAGGCCCTTTCACCGGGGAGCTGTTTTTT
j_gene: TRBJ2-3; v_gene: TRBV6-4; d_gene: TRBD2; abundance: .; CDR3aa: CASSDEAGGTDTQYF; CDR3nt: TGTGCCAGCAGTGACGAAGCGGGGGGCACAGATACGCAGTATTTT
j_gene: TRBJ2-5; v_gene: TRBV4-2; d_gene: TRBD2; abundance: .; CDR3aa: CASSQVAGGFQETQYF; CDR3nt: TGTGCCAGCAGCCAGGTAGCGGGGGGTTTTCAAGAGACCCAGTACTTC